This record concerns one TCR beta chain sequence. This sample was included in a study of blood T cell repertoires in COVID-19. Across the study: Samples of COVID-19 (acute and convalescent) were obtained from the United States, Italy and Spain. PBMCs, B-cell-depleted T cells, or T cells were the source of the cDNA or gDNA that made up the material.

Original processing notes: Estimation of nucleated cell counts relied on the amplification of reference gene primers. The repertoire was sequenced with immunoSEQ multiplex PCR; TCRdb's copy has only in-frame clones and lacks some. V and J calls and clone size are copied from that table; D and trimming were computed from the DNA. The sample lists tens of thousands of clones; approximately 83% were seen once. The CDR3 consists of 14 residues. The germline CDR1 and CDR2 sequences are LNHDA and SQIVND (reference sequence). After removal of 7 bases from V and 3 bases from J, the junction contained 4 bases not matched to a gene.

Sequenced input: peripheral blood. This chain links TRBV19 with TRBJ2-2, with TRBD2 identical over 8 bases. The TCR was taken from a woman over 75 with active or convalescent COVID-19. The CDR3 DNA sequence: TGTGCCAGTAATAGCGGGGCTTACACCGGGGAGCTGTTTTTT. Translation: CASNSGAYTGELFF.